Listed below are T cell receptor beta chains from one sample, sequenced in a study of vaccination effects on CD4 cells after COVID-19. Measured with immunoSEQ multiplex PCR; TCRdb has only the in-frame clones, and not every one. The sample carries 35,000 to 50,000 clones, around 77% recorded once. The antigens these receptors bind are not known. Sequencing used CD4+ T cells from PBMCs cultured with HCoV-NL63 spike peptides, obtained before COVID-19 vaccination. These receptors were obtained from a human donor who received a COVID-19 vaccine. The CDR3 runs from the conserved cysteine through the conserved F or W. The D gene is left open where the match is weak. Part of the rows lack a size; the others show once, few, many or a class for expanded clones.

V	J	D	size	CDR3	DNA
TRBV4-1	TRBJ1-3	NA	few	CASSRPGLSSGNTIYF	TGCGCCAGCAGTAGGCCGGGACTTTCCTCTGGAAACACCATATATTTT
TRBV2	TRBJ1-1	NA	once	CASRGVGRGNTEAFF	TGTGCCAGCAGGGGGGTGGGTCGGGGGAACACTGAAGCTTTCTTT
TRBV10-2	TRBJ2-1	NA	NA	CASSSLSSYNEQFF	TGCGCCAGCAGTTCCCTAAGCTCCTACAATGAGCAGTTCTTC
TRBV7-2	TRBJ2-1	NA	NA	CASSLVDTGNEQFF	TGTGCCAGCAGCTTAGTAGACACAGGGAATGAGCAGTTCTTC
TRBV6-4	TRBJ2-1	TRBD1	NA	CASSEVWGRQGRNEQFF	TGTGCCAGCAGTGAAGTCTGGGGGAGACAGGGGAGGAATGAGCAGTTCTTC
TRBV3-1/TRBV3-2	TRBJ1-5	NA	NA	CASSPARNQPQHF	TGTGCCAGCAGCCCCGCCCGCAATCAGCCCCAGCATTTT
TRBV6-5	TRBJ2-5	NA	NA	CASRGPGPLGETQYF	TGTGCCAGCAGGGGCCCGGGACCCCTTGGGGAGACCCAGTACTTC
TRBV6-5	TRBJ2-5	NA	NA	CASSFNTFQETQYF	TGTGCCAGCAGTTTTAATACTTTTCAAGAGACCCAGTACTTC
TRBV7-3	TRBJ2-2	TRBD1	NA	CASSLTQSTGRTGELFF	TGTGCCAGCAGTTTAACCCAATCGACAGGGAGAACCGGGGAGCTGTTTTTT
TRBV5-4	TRBJ2-5	NA	few	CASSLDHSQETQYF	TGTGCCAGCAGCTTGGATCACAGTCAAGAGACCCAGTACTTC
TRBV7-3	TRBJ2-2	NA	NA	CASSSAGSGELFF	TGTGCCAGCAGCTCGGCGGGGTCCGGGGAGCTGTTTTTT
TRBV9	TRBJ1-3	TRBD1	once	CASSVATGAGNTIYF	TGTGCCAGCAGCGTAGCGACAGGGGCTGGAAACACCATATATTTT
TRBV14	TRBJ2-3	NA	once	CASSQVPGARDTQYF	TGTGCCAGCAGCCAAGTGCCAGGGGCTAGAGATACGCAGTATTTT
TRBV6-5	TRBJ2-1	TRBD2	NA	CASIPGLAGNEQFF	TGTGCCAGCATCCCCGGACTAGCGGGGAATGAGCAGTTCTTC
TRBV3-1/TRBV3-2	TRBJ2-3	TRBD2	NA	CASSHLAGGPDTQYF	TGTGCCAGCAGCCATTTGGCGGGGGGGCCAGATACGCAGTATTTT
TRBV4-1	TRBJ1-5	NA	NA	CASSQVFGGRINQPQHF	TGCGCCAGCAGCCAAGTTTTTGGGGGGCGAATCAATCAGCCCCAGCATTTT
TRBV6-2/TRBV6-3	TRBJ2-5	NA	NA	CASSYSFTRPGEETQYF	TGTGCCAGCAGTTACTCGTTTACCAGGCCTGGGGAAGAGACCCAGTACTTC
TRBV5-1	TRBJ1-2	TRBD1	NA	CASSLGTGAYGYTF	TGCGCCAGCAGCCTGGGGACAGGGGCTTATGGCTACACCTTC
TRBV27	TRBJ1-1	TRBD1	NA	CASSSTGYTEAFF	TGTGCCAGCAGTTCGACAGGGTACACTGAAGCTTTCTTT
TRBV7-2	TRBJ1-1	NA	NA	CASSSDGNTEAFF	TGTGCCAGCAGCTCGGACGGTAACACTGAAGCTTTCTTT
TRBV9	TRBJ2-1	TRBD1	NA	CASSVGGGTGWDEQFF	TGTGCCAGCAGCGTGGGGGGCGGGACAGGGTGGGATGAGCAGTTCTTC
TRBV19	TRBJ1-1	TRBD1	NA	CASSMDRGTEAFF	TGTGCCAGTAGTATGGACAGGGGAACTGAAGCTTTCTTT
TRBV4-3	TRBJ2-1	TRBD2	NA	CASSQDRVSSGGAGEQFF	TGCGCCAGCAGCCAAGATAGGGTATCCAGCGGGGGGGCCGGTGAGCAGTTCTTC
TRBV19	TRBJ2-6	TRBD1	NA	CASKTGVEANVLTF	TGTGCCAGTAAGACAGGGGTGGAGGCCAACGTCCTGACTTTC
TRBV5-1	TRBJ2-5	NA	NA	CASSFGAQETQYF	TGCGCCAGCAGCTTCGGGGCCCAAGAGACCCAGTACTTC
TRBV18	TRBJ2-3	NA	NA	CASSLAITRGDTQYF	TGTGCCAGCTCACTGGCCATAACGAGGGGAGATACGCAGTATTTT
TRBV7-9	TRBJ1-2	TRBD1	NA	CASSRQGLHGYTF	TGTGCCAGCAGCCGACAGGGTCTGCATGGCTACACCTTC
TRBV5-1	TRBJ2-2	NA	few	CASSLTVNTGELFF	TGCGCCAGCAGCTTAACGGTGAACACCGGGGAGCTGTTTTTT